The sequence of this T cell receptor (beta chain) was determined in a study of shared clonotypes between healthy human individuals. The J segment lost 5 bases and the V segment lost 5 bases, leaving 10 bases of the junction unmatched. The CDR3 is 16 residues long. Germline V gene sequence: CDR1 SGHTA, CDR2 FQGNSA. TCRdb's table, derived via immunoSEQ multiplex PCR, lists solely in-frame clones and lacks some. The sample holds about 2 million clones; roughly 94% are singletons and the top ten take roughly 0.13%. Adults of Caucasian background living in Nashville, Tennessee made up all donors. CD4+ cells underwent separation, giving CD45RA+ naive and CD45RA-negative memory subsets. For this clone: The antigen is not known.

Study observations and caveats: Clonotypes not shared had lower generation probabilities than those common to all four donors. It was anticipated that sequencing depth would influence how many clonotypes donors shared.

The sample comprised naive CD4+ T cells sorted from blood. Subset indicated: CD45RA+ positively selected. The rearrangement joins TRBV7-2 to TRBJ2-5, with TRBD2 matching over 11 bases. The sequence was collected from a man aged 18 to 30 in good health. In nucleotides, the CDR3 is TGTGCCAGCAGCCTGAGAACTAGCGGGAGTATGGAGACCCAGTACTTC. This codes for CASSLRTSGSMETQYF.